This entry is about one TCR beta chain. Germline V gene sequence: CDR1 MDHEN, CDR2 SYDVKM. Between the trimmed V and J ends, which lost 2 bases and 2 bases, there was a span of 3 bases. This CDR3 spans 12 amino acids. The assay was immunoSEQ multiplex PCR, and TCRdb's table has in-frame clones only and misses some. This table has about 49,000 clones, around 81% appearing once. This sample is part of a study of blood T cell repertoires in COVID-19. Study overall: Acute and convalescent COVID-19 specimens originated in the United States, Italy and Spain. PBMCs, B-cell-depleted T cells, or T cells provided the cDNA or gDNA that made up the material.

Sequenced input: peripheral blood. The origin of this receptor is a woman of 80 years or more with COVID-19, enrolled during active disease. The rearrangement uses TRBV28 and TRBJ2-5; D is unresolved. CDR3 sequence: CASSLLQETQYF. In DNA, the CDR3 is TGTGCCAGCAGTTTACTACAAGAGACCCAGTACTTC.